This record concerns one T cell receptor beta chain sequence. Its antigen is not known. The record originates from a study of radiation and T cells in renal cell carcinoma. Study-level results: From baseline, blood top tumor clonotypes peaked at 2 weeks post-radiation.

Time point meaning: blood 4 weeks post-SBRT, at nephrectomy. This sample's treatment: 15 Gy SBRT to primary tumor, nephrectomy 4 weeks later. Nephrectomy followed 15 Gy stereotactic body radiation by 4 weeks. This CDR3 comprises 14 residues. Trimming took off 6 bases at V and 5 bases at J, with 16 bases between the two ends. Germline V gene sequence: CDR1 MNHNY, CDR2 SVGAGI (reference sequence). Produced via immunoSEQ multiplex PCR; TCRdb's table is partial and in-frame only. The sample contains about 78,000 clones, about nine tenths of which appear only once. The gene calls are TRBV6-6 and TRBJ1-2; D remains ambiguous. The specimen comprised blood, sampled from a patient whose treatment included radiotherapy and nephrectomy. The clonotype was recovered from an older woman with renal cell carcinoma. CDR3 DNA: TGTGCCAGCAGACCCTACGGGGAACAGTATGGCTACACCTTC. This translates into CASRPYGEQYGYTF.